These 28 T cell receptor beta chains came from one sample sequenced in a study of T cell repertoires in ileal Crohn's disease. This table comes from immunoSEQ multiplex PCR, and its TCRdb copy is limited to in-frame clones, with some not included. Among 6,500 to 7,000 clones listed, 83% were seen once. The sequenced sample consisted of ileal tissue. The receptors come from an adult with Crohn's disease.

This clone was picked up one time. The DNA of the CDR3 is TGCGCCAGCAGACAGGGAAGCTCCTACGAGCAGTACTTC. Residues: CASRQGSSYEQYF. The chain carries TRBV10-2 and TRBJ2-7; possibly TRBD1 for D (6 bases). This CDR3 comprises 13 residues. V was shortened by 6 bases and J by 0 bases, with 9 bases between the two germline ends. Germline loops: CDR1 WSHSY, CDR2 SAAADI.

V gene TRBV7-2 combines with J gene TRBJ2-7; tentative D call: TRBD2 (6 bases). Trimming left V 6 bases short and J 2 bases short, with 14 bases between. The CDR3 runs 14 residues. Germline CDR1 SGHTA, CDR2 FQGNSA. The CDR3: CASRKGLAAYEQYF. CDR3 bases: TGTGCCAGCAGGAAGGGACTGGCCGCCTACGAGCAGTACTTC. Based on the CDR3 plus reference TRBV7-2 and TRBJ2-7, the full variable domain is GAGVSQSPSNKVTEKGKDVELRCDPISGHTALYWYRQSLGQGLEFLIYFQGNSAPDKSGLPSDRFSAERTGGSVSTLTIQRTQQEDSAVYLCASRKGLAAYEQYFGPGTRLTVT.

The J gene is TRBJ1-2, the V gene TRBV18; no clear D gene. The germline gives CDR1 KGHSH, CDR2 LQKENI. Trimming took off 4 bases at V and 4 bases at J, with 16 bases between the two ends. The CDR3 sequence is 15 residues long. DNA of the CDR3: TGTGCCAGCTCACAGGGTACGGGGTGGACCTATGGCTACACCTTC. Its translation: CASSQGTGWTYGYTF.

The rearrangement links TRBV2 to TRBJ2-6; D is perhaps TRBD1 (7 bases). Germline V gene lookup returns CDR1 SNHLY and CDR2 FYNNEI. Trimming pared 6 bases from V and 4 bases from J, leaving 16 bases between. CDR3 size: 16 residues. CDR3 sequence: CASSLRRGLGANVLTF. The CDR3, as DNA: TGTGCCAGCAGCCTAAGGAGGGGGCTAGGGGCCAACGTCCTGACTTTC.

This chain links TRBV5-1 with TRBJ2-7; perhaps TRBD1 as D (6 bases). This CDR3 has 12 residues. The V gene's germline CDR1 is SGHRS and CDR2 YFSETQ. The V gene lost 8 bases and the J gene lost 6 bases, with 15 bases spanning the gap. Here the CDR3 DNA reads TGCGCCAGTCACCGGGACAAGGGCGAGCAGTACTTC. Encoded protein: CASHRDKGEQYF.

V gene TRBV5-1 combines with J gene TRBJ1-1, with a weak D call TRBD1 (6 bases). V was pared by 3 bases and J by 8 bases, with 11 bases between. CDR3 length: 12 amino acids. Germline loops: CDR1 SGHRS, CDR2 YFSETQ. CDR3 nucleotides: TGCGCCAGCAGCTCCACTACAGGGGAAGCTTTCTTT. Translation: CASSSTTGEAFF.

This clone appeared once. The V and J genes are TRBV5-1 and TRBJ2-3; D gene ambiguous. V lost 4 bases and J 6 bases, leaving 9 bases between the germline ends. The CDR3 runs to 12 residues. Looked up from germline, CDR1 is SGHRS and CDR2 is YFSETQ. The CDR3 sequence: CASSPSSDTQYF. CDR3 nucleotide sequence: TGCGCCAGCAGCCCCTCGAGCGATACGCAGTATTTT.

The J gene is TRBJ2-5, the V gene TRBV19; 12 bases line up with TRBD2. The CDR3 is 15 residues long. V lost 6 bases and J lost 2; bases outside the gene matches: 4. Germline V gives CDR1 LNHDA, CDR2 SQIVND (reference sequence). CDR3 protein: CASSIGLAGQETQYF. The CDR3 DNA reads TGTGCCAGTAGCATCGGACTAGCGGGGCAAGAGACCCAGTACTTC.

This chain uses TRBV4-1 with TRBJ2-5; 16 positions agree with TRBD2. The CDR3 has 19 amino acids. CDR1 and CDR2 (germline): MGHRA, YSYEKL. V lost 1 base to trimming and J lost 5 bases; unmatched junction nucleotides: 10. The CDR3 DNA sequence: TGCGCCAGCAGCCAAGGCCGAGAGGGACTAGCGGGAGGGATGGAGACCCAGTACTTC. As protein: CASSQGREGLAGGMETQYF.

V is TRBV28 and J is TRBJ1-2; D is undetermined. The germline V gene has CDR1 MDHEN and CDR2 SYDVKM. The CDR3 loop spans 12 amino acids. Trimming removed 2 bases from V and 8 bases from J, with 9 bases in between. CDR3 sequence: CASSLLQWGYTF. The CDR3 coding sequence is TGTGCCAGCAGTTTACTACAGTGGGGCTACACCTTC.

This chain connects TRBV29-1 to TRBJ1-2; tentatively, D is TRBD1 (6 bases). Germline V gene lookup returns CDR1 SQVTM and CDR2 ANQGSEA. V lost 7 bases and J lost 6, with 15 bases in between. The CDR3 extends over 12 amino acids. The CDR3 DNA sequence: TGCAGCGCCTACAGGGATGGGGATGGCTACACCTTC. This codes for CSAYRDGDGYTF.

J is TRBJ2-3 and V is TRBV6-4, with a possible D match to TRBD1 (5 bases). Germline V gene sequence: CDR1 MRHNA, CDR2 SNTAGT. V was shortened by 3 bases and J by 1 base, with 8 bases between the two germline ends. The CDR3 runs to 14 residues. Here the CDR3 reads CASSEEGGTDTQYF. DNA of the CDR3: TGTGCCAGCAGTGAAGAAGGGGGCACAGATACGCAGTATTTT.

V gene TRBV7-6 combines with J gene TRBJ1-5; 7 bases line up with TRBD1. Germline V lookup: CDR1 SGHVS, CDR2 FNYEAQ. CDR3 length: 18 amino acids. V gave up 1 base and J gave up 2 bases; unmatched junction bases: 11. The CDR3: CASSLEPTGPVGNQPQHF. For the CDR3, the DNA is TGTGCCAGCAGCTTAGAGCCGACAGGGCCCGTCGGCAATCAGCCCCAGCATTTT. Using reference TRBV7-6 and TRBJ1-5 for the parts outside the CDR3, the full variable domain is GAGVSQSPRYKVTKRGQDVALRCDPISGHVSLYWYRQALGQGPEFLTYFNYEAQQDKSGLPNDRFSAERPEGSISTLTIQRTEQRDSAMYRCASSLEPTGPVGNQPQHFGDGTRLSIL.

The J gene is TRBJ2-1, the V gene TRBV7-9; 8 positions match TRBD2. Trimming took 5 bases from V and 8 from J; bases not matched to a gene: 11. Germline V gene lookup returns CDR1 SEHNR and CDR2 FQNEAQ (reference sequence). The CDR3 has 15 amino acids. The CDR3 region has the DNA TGTGCCAGCAGCCCTTCACGGGAGGGCCGGTATGAGCAGTTCTTC. This gives the protein CASSPSREGRYEQFF.

The chain links TRBV29-1 to TRBJ2-5; 12 nucleotides line up with TRBD2. Germline V gene data show CDR1 as SQVTM and CDR2 as ANQGSEA. The CDR3 spans 13 residues. The V segment lost 6 bases and the J segment 5 bases; nucleotides outside the gene matches: 4. CDR3 in amino acids: CSVTSGSGETQYF. The CDR3 DNA follows: TGCAGCGTGACTAGCGGGAGTGGGGAGACCCAGTACTTC.

J is TRBJ2-3 and V is TRBV6-4; D is uncertain. Germline V gene lookup returns CDR1 MRHNA and CDR2 SNTAGT. The V gene lost 6 bases and the J gene lost 4 bases, with 14 bases spanning the gap. The CDR3 has 14 amino acids. CDR3 sequence reads: CASSPNGEADTQYF. In DNA form, the CDR3 reads TGTGCCAGCAGCCCCAATGGTGAGGCAGATACGCAGTATTTT.

CDR3 sequence: CASNRGVDGYTF. In DNA form, the CDR3 reads TGTGCCAGTAACAGGGGAGTAGATGGCTACACCTTC. The genes are TRBV19 and TRBJ1-2, with TRBD1 identical over 7 bases. This CDR3 is built from 12 residues. Germline values: CDR1 LNHDA, CDR2 SQIVND (reference sequence). V lost 7 bases to trimming and J lost 6 bases; unmatched junction nucleotides: 5.

The rearrangement uses TRBV5-1 and TRBJ1-2, with 10 bases that match TRBD1. The CDR3 covers 12 residues. The V and J ends lost 7 bases and 7 bases, in that order; junction bases with no gene match: 4. In germline, CDR1 is SGHRS, CDR2 YFSETQ. DNA of the CDR3: TGCGCCAGCCGGGGACAGGGGAGTGGCTACACCTTC. Protein product: CASRGQGSGYTF.

This clone was seen a few times. This sequence joins TRBV6-5 and TRBJ1-2; tentatively, D is TRBD1 (6 bases). CDR3 size: 15 residues. Germline CDR1 is MNHEY and CDR2 is SVGAGI. V dropped 4 bases and J dropped 4 bases, with 16 bases sitting between them. CDR3 region: CASSSRGGGPYGYTF. The CDR3 DNA follows: TGTGCCAGCAGTTCCCGGGGAGGGGGACCCTATGGCTACACCTTC.

The chain recombines TRBV5-1 with TRBJ2-7, with TRBD1 identical over 8 bases. V shed 4 bases, J shed 2 bases, and the junction held 5 bases outside the gene matches. CDR3 length equals 14 residues. The germline CDR1 and CDR2 sequences are SGHRS and YFSETQ. The CDR3 loop reads CASSTLTGAYEQYF. The CDR3 DNA is TGCGCCAGCAGCACCCTGACAGGGGCCTACGAGCAGTACTTC.

The chain is built from TRBV20-1 and TRBJ2-7; maybe TRBD2 (6 bases). The CDR3 loop spans 11 amino acids. With 5 bases removed from V and 12 bases from J, the gap between germline ends came to 17 bases. CDR1 DFQATT and CDR2 SNEGSKA come from the germline V gene (reference sequence). The CDR3 DNA is TGCAGTGCTCACGGGGACTTTTCGACGTACTTC. Protein sequence: CSAHGDFSTYF.

The V gene is TRBV18, the J gene TRBJ1-6; TRBD1 aligns across 9 bases. Germline CDR1 reads KGHSH; CDR2 reads LQKENI. After removal of 4 bases from V and 7 bases from J, the junction contained 8 bases not matched to a gene. This CDR3 has 16 amino acids. The CDR3: CASSLQGATSNSPLHF. The CDR3 bases are TGTGCCAGCTCACTACAGGGGGCAACCTCCAATTCACCCCTCCACTTT.

This rearrangement joins TRBV7-9 to TRBJ1-2; a weak D match, TRBD1 (5 bases). Germline V lookup: CDR1 SEHNR, CDR2 FQNEAQ (reference sequence). The CDR3 runs to 14 residues. The V and J ends lost 5 bases and 5 bases respectively, with 15 bases between them. CDR3 amino acids: CASSAVGDQYGYTF. DNA for the CDR3: TGTGCCAGCAGCGCAGTAGGGGATCAGTATGGCTACACCTTC. The full variable domain, with the rest looked up from reference TRBV7-9 and TRBJ1-2, is DTGVSQNPRHKITKRGQNVTFRCDPISEHNRLYWYRQTLGQGPEFLTYFQNEAQLEKSRLLSDRFSAERPKGSFSTLEIQRTEQGDSAMYLCASSAVGDQYGYTFGSGTRLTVV.

This rearrangement joins TRBV5-1 to TRBJ1-4; TRBD1 matches at 8 bases. The V and J ends lost 4 bases and 7 bases, in that order; junction bases with no gene match: 6. This CDR3 has 14 amino acids. In germline, CDR1 is SGHRS, CDR2 YFSETQ. CDR3 in amino acids: CASSPDRAIEKLFF. In DNA, the CDR3 is TGCGCCAGCAGCCCGGACAGGGCGATTGAAAAACTGTTTTTT.

The V and J genes are TRBV6-5 and TRBJ2-5, with 9 bases fitting TRBD2. The germline CDR1 and CDR2 sequences are MNHEY and SVGAGI. V shed 2 bases, J shed 2 bases, and the junction held 6 bases outside the gene matches. The CDR3 sequence is 16 residues long. CDR3 nucleotides: TGTGCCAGCAGTTACAGGCTAGCGGGGACACAAGAGACCCAGTACTTC. It is translated as CASSYRLAGTQETQYF.

The CDR3 DNA reads as TGTGCCAGCAGTTTATTCACCCGGCGGGGGATAAGCAATCAGCCCCAGCATTTT. Translating it yields CASSLFTRRGISNQPQHF. The chain combines TRBV28 with TRBJ1-5; possible D gene TRBD1, 5 bases. The CDR3 is 18 amino acids. V lost 1 base, J lost 1 base, and 17 bases lay in between. Germline assignment: CDR1 MDHEN and CDR2 SYDVKM. Supplemented by reference TRBV28 and TRBJ1-5, the full variable domain reads DVKVTQSSRYLVKRTGEKVFLECVQDMDHENMFWYRQDPGLGLRLIYFSYDVKMKEKGDIPEGYSVSREKKERFSLILESASTNQTSMYLCASSLFTRRGISNQPQHFGDGTRLSIL.

The chain uses TRBV5-6 and TRBJ2-7; D might be TRBD1 (5 bases). The V and J ends lost 0 bases and 0 bases respectively, with 10 bases between them. The CDR3 sequence is 15 residues long. Germline-derived CDR1 and CDR2 are SGHDT and YYEEEE. The CDR3 sequence is CASSLDRGGSYEQYF. DNA for the CDR3: TGTGCCAGCAGCTTGGATAGGGGTGGCTCCTACGAGCAGTACTTC.

J is TRBJ2-2 and V is TRBV4-1; TRBD2 agrees at 10 bases. This CDR3 is 18 amino acids long. J lost 6 bases, V lost 1 base, and 11 bases had no gene match. The germline CDR1 and CDR2 sequences are MGHRA and YSYEKL. The CDR3 loop is CASSQGFVSGRRAGELFF. CDR3 DNA: TGCGCCAGCAGCCAAGGGTTCGTTAGCGGGAGGAGAGCCGGGGAGCTGTTTTTT.